This TCR beta chain was observed in a study of T cell changes during pregnancy in multiple sclerosis (dated by TCRdb to about 2019). About the investigation overall: In women with multiple sclerosis, the researchers looked at how the T cell repertoire shifted as pregnancy progressed.

The CDR3 runs 13 residues from the cysteine to the phenylalanine. The read is trimmed to its CDR3 DNA, 39 bases read in frame from base 1. Per the germline V gene, SGHRS is the CDR1 and YFSETQ is the CDR2. Trimming leaves V shorter by 2 bases and J shorter by 10 bases, with the junction holding 2 bases beyond the gene matches. With regard to this clone: Its antigen specificity is not known. Nothing much larger sits one base from this clone, and base qualities are not available.

The library was produced with the immunoSEQ multiplex PCR assay. TCRdb mirrors the immuneACCESS table, restricted to in-frame sequences. Some clones are absent from its copies; in checked studies, under half trace to an unresolved V gene, and the reason for the others is unknown. Counted in this sample were 35,000 to 45,000 clones; around nine tenths of them appeared once. Around 0.57% of the sample is in the top ten clones. This receptor was obtained from a female donor with multiple sclerosis, enrolled in a pregnancy study. The rearrangement combines TRBV5-1 with TRBJ2-1; 11 middle bases align to TRBD2. The source was CD4+ T cells from peripheral blood mononuclear cells, collected before pregnancy. The DNA reads as follows: TGCGCCAGCAGCTTCCGACTAGCGGGGGAGCAGTTCTTC. It translates as CASSFRLAGEQFF.